A single T cell receptor (beta chain) is shown here with its context. The entry originates in a study of T cell clones after liver transplantation. Across the whole study: Graft-donor-reactive sequences were compared with third-party-reactive TCRbeta sequences from pre-transplant mixed lymphocyte reactions. Timepoints were pre-transplant, pre-withdrawal, and after withdrawal was completed or failed.

The assay was immunoSEQ multiplex PCR, and TCRdb's table has in-frame clones only and misses some. The sample has just under 60,000 clones; 70% are singletons. V lost 2 bases and J lost 1; bases outside the gene matches: 8. The CDR3 loop spans 16 amino acids. Germline assignment: CDR1 GTSNPN and CDR2 SVGIG (reference sequence). The sequenced sample was CD4+ T cells from blood, obtained at the approximately 16-month timepoint. This receptor was identified in a human patient who received a liver transplant. Some T cells here may be from the graft donor. The chain joins TRBV30 to TRBJ2-3, with 8 bases aligning to TRBD2. Written as DNA, the CDR3 is TGTGCCTGGAGTCAAAAAGCGGGGGCGGGCACAGATACGCAGTATTTT. Protein sequence: CAWSQKAGAGTDTQYF.